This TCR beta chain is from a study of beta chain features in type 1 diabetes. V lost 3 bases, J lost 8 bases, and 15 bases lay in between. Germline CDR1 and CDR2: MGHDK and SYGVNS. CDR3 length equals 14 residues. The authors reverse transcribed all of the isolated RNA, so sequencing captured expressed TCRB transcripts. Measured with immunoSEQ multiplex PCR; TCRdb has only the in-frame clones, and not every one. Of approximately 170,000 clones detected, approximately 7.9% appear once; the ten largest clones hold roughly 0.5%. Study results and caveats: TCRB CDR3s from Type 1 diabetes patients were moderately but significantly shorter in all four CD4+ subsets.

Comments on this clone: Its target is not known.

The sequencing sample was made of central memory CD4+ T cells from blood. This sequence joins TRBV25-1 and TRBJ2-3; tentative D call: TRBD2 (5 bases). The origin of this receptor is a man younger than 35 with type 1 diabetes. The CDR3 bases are TGTGCCAGCAGTGAGGCGGAAACTAGTTCTACGCAGTATTTT. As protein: CASSEAETSSTQYF.